The next 2 T cell receptor beta chains were all read from a single sample in a study of shared clonotypes between healthy human individuals. The repertoire was sequenced with immunoSEQ multiplex PCR; TCRdb's copy has only in-frame clones and lacks some. Found here are roughly 2 million clones, about 95% of them singletons; the top ten hold 1% to 1.3%. CD45RO negativity and positive selection for CCR7 defined naive CD8 cells, a population that excluded terminally differentiated effector memory CD45RA+ cells. Sequencing was performed on naive CD8+ T cells sorted from blood. All receptors derive from a man aged 18 to 29 in good health.

V gene TRBV5-5 combines with J gene TRBJ1-5, with D uncertain. The CDR3 runs 15 residues. V lost 0 bases and J lost 0, with 7 bases in between. Germline V lookup: CDR1 SGHKS, CDR2 YYEKEE (reference sequence). Here the CDR3 DNA reads TGTGCCAGCAGCTTGGGGCAGATTAGCAATCAGCCCCAGCATTTT. It is translated as CASSLGQISNQPQHF.

V and J are TRBV27 and TRBJ1-4; D uncertain. The ends were cut back, 3 bases at V and 5 bases at J, with 7 bases in the middle. The CDR3 has 13 amino acids. The germline V gene encodes CDR1 MNHEY and CDR2 SMNVEV (reference sequence). The CDR3 protein is CASSLTVNEKLFF. The CDR3 DNA sequence: TGTGCCAGCAGTTTGACTGTGAATGAAAAACTGTTTTTT. Drawing the rest from reference TRBV27 and TRBJ1-4, the complete variable domain is EAQVTQNPRYLITVTGKKLTVTCSQNMNHEYMSWYRQDPGLGLRQIYYSMNVEVTDKGDVPEGYKVSRKEKRNFPLILESPSPNQTSLYFCASSLTVNEKLFFGSGTQLSVL.